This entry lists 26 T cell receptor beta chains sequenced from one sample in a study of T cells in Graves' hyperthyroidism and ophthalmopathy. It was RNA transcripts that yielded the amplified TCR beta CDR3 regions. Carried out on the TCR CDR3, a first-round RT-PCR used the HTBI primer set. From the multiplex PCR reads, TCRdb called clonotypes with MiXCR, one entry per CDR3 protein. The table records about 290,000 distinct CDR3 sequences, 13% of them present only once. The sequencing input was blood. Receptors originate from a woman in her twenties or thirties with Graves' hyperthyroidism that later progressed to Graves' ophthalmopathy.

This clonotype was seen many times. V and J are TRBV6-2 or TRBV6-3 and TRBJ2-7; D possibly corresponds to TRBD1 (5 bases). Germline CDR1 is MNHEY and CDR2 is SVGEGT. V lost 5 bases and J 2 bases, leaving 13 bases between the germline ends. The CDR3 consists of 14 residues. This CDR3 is CASSTQGPTYEQYF. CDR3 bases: TGTGCCAGCAGTACTCAGGGTCCGACCTACGAGCAGTACTTC.

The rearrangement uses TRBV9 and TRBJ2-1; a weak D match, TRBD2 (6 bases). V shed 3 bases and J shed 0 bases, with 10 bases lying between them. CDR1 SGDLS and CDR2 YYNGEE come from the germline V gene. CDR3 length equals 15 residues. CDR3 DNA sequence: TGTGCCAGCAGCGCAGCGGGTTTCTCCTACAATGAGCAGTTCTTC. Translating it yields CASSAAGFSYNEQFF.

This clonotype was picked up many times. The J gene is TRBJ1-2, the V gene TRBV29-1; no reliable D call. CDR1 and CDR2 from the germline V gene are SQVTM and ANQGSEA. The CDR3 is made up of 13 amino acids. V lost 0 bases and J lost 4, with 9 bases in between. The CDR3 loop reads CSVEEFRGYGYTF. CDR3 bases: TGCAGCGTTGAAGAATTTCGCGGCTATGGCTACACCTTC. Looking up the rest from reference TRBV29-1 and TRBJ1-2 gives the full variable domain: SAVISQKPSRDICQRGTSLTIQCQVDSQVTMMFWYRQQPGQSLTLIATANQGSEATYESGFVIDKFPISRPNLTFSTLTVSNMSPEDSSIYLCSVEEFRGYGYTFGSGTRLTVV.

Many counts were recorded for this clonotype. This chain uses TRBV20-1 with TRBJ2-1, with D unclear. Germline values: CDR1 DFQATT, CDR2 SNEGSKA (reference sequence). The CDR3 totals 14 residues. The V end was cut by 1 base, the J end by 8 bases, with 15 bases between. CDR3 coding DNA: TGCAGTGCTAGAGTAGTGAAGGTTACGGATGAGCAGTTCTTC. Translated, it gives CSARVVKVTDEQFF.

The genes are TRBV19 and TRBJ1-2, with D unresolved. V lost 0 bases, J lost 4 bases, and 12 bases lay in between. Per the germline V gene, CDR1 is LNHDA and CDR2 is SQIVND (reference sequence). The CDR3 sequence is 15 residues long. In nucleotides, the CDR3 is TGTGCCAGTAGTATAGACCCCGGTGGAATCTATGGCTACACCTTC. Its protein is CASSIDPGGIYGYTF.

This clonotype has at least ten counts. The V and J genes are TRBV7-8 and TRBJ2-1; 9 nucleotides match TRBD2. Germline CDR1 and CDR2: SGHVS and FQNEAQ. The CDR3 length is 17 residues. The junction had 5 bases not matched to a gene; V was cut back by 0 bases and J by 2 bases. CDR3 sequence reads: CASSLARLAEPYNEQFF. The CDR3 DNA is TGTGCCAGCAGCTTAGCAAGACTAGCGGAACCCTACAATGAGCAGTTCTTC.

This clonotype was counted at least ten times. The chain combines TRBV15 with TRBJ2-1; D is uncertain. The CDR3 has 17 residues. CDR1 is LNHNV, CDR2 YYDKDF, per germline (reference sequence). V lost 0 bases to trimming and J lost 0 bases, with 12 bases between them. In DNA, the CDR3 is TGTGCCACCAGCAGAGATCTTTCGGCAGTCTCCTACAATGAGCAGTTCTTC. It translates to CATSRDLSAVSYNEQFF.

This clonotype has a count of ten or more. CDR3 in DNA: TGCAGCGTTCAGGCCGGACTAGCGGACTACGAGCAGTACTTC. Encoded protein: CSVQAGLADYEQYF. This rearrangement joins TRBV29-1 to TRBJ2-7; the match to TRBD2 covers 10 bases. The CDR3 is 14 residues long. Germline CDR1 reads SQVTM; CDR2 reads ANQGSEA. V was pared by 5 bases and J by 3 bases, with 7 bases of the junction left unmatched.

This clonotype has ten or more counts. CDR3 nucleotides: TGTGCCAGCTCACCCCCCCAAGAGACCCAGTACTTC. Translated: CASSPPQETQYF. V usage is TRBV18 and J usage is TRBJ2-5; no clear D. Trimming removed 3 bases at V and 1 base at J, with 3 bases between. This CDR3 has 12 amino acids. Germline values: CDR1 KGHSH, CDR2 LQKENI.

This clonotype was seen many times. CDR3: CASSPSTHLGRQETQYF. The CDR3 region has the DNA TGTGCCAGCAGCCCTTCGACGCACCTAGGCCGCCAAGAGACCCAGTACTTC. This chain uses TRBV5-4 with TRBJ2-5; no clear D gene. Trimming pared 4 bases from V and 1 base from J, leaving 20 bases between. Germline V lookup: CDR1 SGHNT, CDR2 YYREEE (reference sequence). CDR3 length equals 17 residues.

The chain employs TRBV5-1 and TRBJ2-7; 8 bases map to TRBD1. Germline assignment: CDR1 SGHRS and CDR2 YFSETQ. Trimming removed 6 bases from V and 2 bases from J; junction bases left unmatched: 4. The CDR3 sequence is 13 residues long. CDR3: CASTLQGAYEQYF. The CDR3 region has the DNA TGCGCCAGCACCTTACAGGGGGCCTACGAGCAGTACTTC.

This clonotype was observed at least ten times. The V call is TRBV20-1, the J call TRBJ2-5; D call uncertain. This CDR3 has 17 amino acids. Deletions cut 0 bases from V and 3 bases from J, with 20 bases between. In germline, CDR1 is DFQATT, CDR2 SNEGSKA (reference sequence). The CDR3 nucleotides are TGCAGTGCTAGAGAGGTCGATAGCAGAAAGCCCAAAGAGACCCAGTACTTC. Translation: CSAREVDSRKPKETQYF.

CDR3 protein: CASKPRGTVAYEQYF. Written as DNA, the CDR3 is TGTGCCAGCAAACCTAGGGGGACAGTCGCCTACGAGCAGTACTTC. The chain is built from TRBV27 and TRBJ2-7, with 7 bases identical to TRBD1. The junction had 11 bases not matched to a gene; V was cut back by 7 bases and J by 2 bases. Germline values: CDR1 MNHEY, CDR2 SMNVEV (reference sequence). This CDR3 has 15 amino acids.

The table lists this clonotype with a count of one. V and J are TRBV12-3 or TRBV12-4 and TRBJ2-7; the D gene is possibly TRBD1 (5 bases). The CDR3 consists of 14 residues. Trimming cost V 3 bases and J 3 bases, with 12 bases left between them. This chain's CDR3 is CASSFWQGRYEQYF. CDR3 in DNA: TGTGCCAGCAGTTTCTGGCAGGGCCGCTACGAGCAGTACTTC.

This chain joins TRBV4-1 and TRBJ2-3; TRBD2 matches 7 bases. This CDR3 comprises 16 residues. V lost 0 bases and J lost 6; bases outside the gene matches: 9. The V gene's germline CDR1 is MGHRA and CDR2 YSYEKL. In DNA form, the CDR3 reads TGCGCCAGCAGCCAAGACCTGTGGGACTATTCCGATACGCAGTATTTT. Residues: CASSQDLWDYSDTQYF.

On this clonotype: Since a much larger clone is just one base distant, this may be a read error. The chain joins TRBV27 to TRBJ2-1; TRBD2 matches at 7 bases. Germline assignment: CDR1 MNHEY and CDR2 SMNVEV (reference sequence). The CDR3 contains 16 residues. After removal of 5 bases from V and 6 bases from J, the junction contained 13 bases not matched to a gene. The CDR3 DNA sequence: TGTGCCAGCAGTACTTCCGGGACTAACAGAGGCAATGAGCAGTTCTTC. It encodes CASSTSGTNRGNEQFF.

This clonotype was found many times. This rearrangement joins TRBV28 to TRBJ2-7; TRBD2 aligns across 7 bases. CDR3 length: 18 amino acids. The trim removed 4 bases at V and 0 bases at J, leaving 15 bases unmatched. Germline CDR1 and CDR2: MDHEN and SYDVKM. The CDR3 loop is CASSYDKILARSSYEQYF. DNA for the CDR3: TGTGCCAGCAGTTACGACAAGATACTAGCGCGAAGCTCCTACGAGCAGTACTTC.

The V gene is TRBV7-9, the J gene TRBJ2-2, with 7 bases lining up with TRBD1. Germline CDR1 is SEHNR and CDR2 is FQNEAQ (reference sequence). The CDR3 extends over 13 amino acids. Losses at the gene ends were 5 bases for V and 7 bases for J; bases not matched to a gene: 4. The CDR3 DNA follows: TGTGCCAGCAGCCTAACAGGGGTCGGGGAGCTGTTTTTT. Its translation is CASSLTGVGELFF.

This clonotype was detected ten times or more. In nucleotides, the CDR3 is TGCAGTGCTGTGGCTCTAGCGGGCTCCTACGAGCAGTACTTC. This codes for CSAVALAGSYEQYF. The V and J genes are TRBV20-1 and TRBJ2-7; 8 bases match TRBD2. Germline V gene data show CDR1 as DFQATT and CDR2 as SNEGSKA (reference sequence). This CDR3 contains 14 residues. The V segment lost 5 bases and the J segment 0 bases; nucleotides outside the gene matches: 6.

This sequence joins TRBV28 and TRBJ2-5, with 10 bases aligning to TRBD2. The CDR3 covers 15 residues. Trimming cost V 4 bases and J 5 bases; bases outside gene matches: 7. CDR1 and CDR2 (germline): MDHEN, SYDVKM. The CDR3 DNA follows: TGTGCCAGCAGTTCGCTAGCGGGAGAATGGGAGACCCAGTACTTC. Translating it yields CASSSLAGEWETQYF.

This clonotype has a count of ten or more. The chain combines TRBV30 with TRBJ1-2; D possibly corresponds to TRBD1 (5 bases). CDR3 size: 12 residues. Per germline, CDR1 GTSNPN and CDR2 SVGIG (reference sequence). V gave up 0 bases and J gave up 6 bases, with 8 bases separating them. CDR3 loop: CAWSVLGDGYTF. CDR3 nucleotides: TGTGCCTGGAGTGTACTAGGGGATGGCTACACCTTC. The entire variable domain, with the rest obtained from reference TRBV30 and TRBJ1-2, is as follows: SQTIHQWPATLVQPVGSPLSLECTVEGTSNPNLYWYRQAAGRGLQLLFYSVGIGQISSEVPQNLSASRPQDRQFILSSKKLLLSDSGFYLCAWSVLGDGYTFGSGTRLTVV.

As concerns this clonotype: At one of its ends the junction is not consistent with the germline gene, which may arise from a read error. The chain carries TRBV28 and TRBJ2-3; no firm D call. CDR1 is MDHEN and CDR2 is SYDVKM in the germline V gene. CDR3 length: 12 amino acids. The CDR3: CASTGNTNTQYF. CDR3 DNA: TGTGCCAGCACAGGAAACACAAATACGCAGTATTTT.

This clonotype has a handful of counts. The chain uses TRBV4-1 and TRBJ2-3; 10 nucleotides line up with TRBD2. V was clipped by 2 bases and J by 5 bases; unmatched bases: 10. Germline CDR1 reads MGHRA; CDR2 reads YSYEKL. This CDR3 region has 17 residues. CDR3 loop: CASSQHKSGREEDTQYF. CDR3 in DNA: TGCGCCAGCAGCCAACACAAGAGCGGGAGGGAGGAAGATACGCAGTATTTT.

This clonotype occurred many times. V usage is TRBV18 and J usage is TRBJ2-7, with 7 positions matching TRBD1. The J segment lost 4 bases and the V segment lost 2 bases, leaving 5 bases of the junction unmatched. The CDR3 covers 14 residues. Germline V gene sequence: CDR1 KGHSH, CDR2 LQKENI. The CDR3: CASSPDREPYEQYF. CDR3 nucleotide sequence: TGTGCCAGCTCACCAGACAGGGAGCCGTACGAGCAGTACTTC.

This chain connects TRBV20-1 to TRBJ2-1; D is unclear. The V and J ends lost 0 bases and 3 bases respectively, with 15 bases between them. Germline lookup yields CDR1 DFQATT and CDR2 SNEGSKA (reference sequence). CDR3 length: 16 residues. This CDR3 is CSARDQRANDYNEQFF. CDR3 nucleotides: TGCAGTGCTAGAGATCAGCGAGCGAACGACTACAATGAGCAGTTCTTC.

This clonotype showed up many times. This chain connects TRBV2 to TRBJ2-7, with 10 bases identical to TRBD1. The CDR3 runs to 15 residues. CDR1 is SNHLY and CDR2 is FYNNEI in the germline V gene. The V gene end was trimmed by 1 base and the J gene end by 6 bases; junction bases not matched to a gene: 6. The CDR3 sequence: CASSEEGQGYIEQYF. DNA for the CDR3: TGTGCCAGCAGTGAAGAGGGACAGGGGTATATCGAGCAGTACTTC.